This T cell receptor (beta chain) was sequenced during a study of beta chain features in type 1 diabetes. Based on CD45RO/CCR7/CD25/CD127/CD95/CD27, CD4+ regulatory, stem cell-like memory, naive and central memory cells were sorted. Points on this clone: Its antigen is not known.

The germline V and J ends were trimmed by 5 bases and 4 bases, with 13 bases remaining between them. The CDR3 contains 14 residues. Germline V gene sequence: CDR1 KGHSH, CDR2 LQKENI. Study-level findings and limits: VDJ junctions in type 1 diabetes patients carried more deletions and fewer insertions. Sequencing from cDNA could over-represent high-TCR-expressing cells. In comparison with healthy donors, patients had naive, central memory and Treg TCRB repertoires that appeared more similar. Shortening of TCRB CDR3s, moderate but significant, appeared in all four CD4+ subsets of Type 1 diabetes patients.

Sequenced material consisted of expressed TCRB transcripts (all of the isolated RNA was reverse transcribed). The repertoire was sequenced with immunoSEQ multiplex PCR; TCRdb's copy has only in-frame clones and lacks some. The sample yields some 250,000 clones, approximately 13% seen once. The J gene is TRBJ2-3, the V gene TRBV18; the D gene is possibly TRBD2 (6 bases). Sample: naive CD4+ T cells from blood. The TCR comes from a man aged 25-45 years with type 1 diabetes. CDR3 nucleotides: TGTGCCAGCTCATTTTCGGGAGCGGCAGATACGCAGTATTTT. Its translation is CASSFSGAADTQYF.